This TCR beta chain was identified in a study of blood T cell repertoires in COVID-19. Looking at the study overall: The United States, Italy and Spain supplied acute and convalescent COVID-19 samples. Sample material is recorded as cDNA or gDNA derived from T cells, B-cell-depleted T cells, or PBMCs.

Authors' data handling: Estimation of nucleated cell counts was performed using reference gene primer amplification. Produced via immunoSEQ multiplex PCR; TCRdb's table is partial and in-frame only. V, J and clone size reflect that table, while D and trimming were determined from the DNA. The sample carries roughly 100,000 clones, roughly four fifths recorded once. This CDR3 is 15 amino acids long. Losses at the gene ends were 5 bases for V and 8 bases for J; bases not matched to a gene: 11. Germline V gene data show CDR1 as SGHVS and CDR2 as FNYEAQ. V is TRBV7-6 and J is TRBJ2-1, with TRBD1 matching over 8 bases. The sequenced material came from peripheral blood. This receptor was taken from an older woman with acute or convalescent COVID-19. The CDR3 here is CASSPTPGTGYEQFF. In nucleotides, the CDR3 is TGTGCCAGCAGCCCTACCCCAGGGACAGGCTATGAGCAGTTCTTC.